What follows is one TCR beta chain and its context. Primers used in a second PCR of roughly 6 to 11 cycles were a sample-barcoded 5' primer and a J-beta primer mix. Using its own MiXCR run on the 5' RACE reads, TCRdb lists one record per CDR3 protein. Altogether around 1.1 million distinct CDR3 sequences are present, roughly two fifths being singletons, with the ten largest covering 10% to 15%. Roughly 10 milliliters of peripheral blood were drawn from each donor into EDTA-treated tubes. PBMCs, at least 6.5 million per sample, were isolated. This sample was included in a study of blood T cells in healthy people across ages. CDR1 and CDR2 from the germline V gene are SGHRS and YFSETQ. V lost 1 base to trimming and J lost 2 bases, with 12 bases between them. The CDR3 runs 15 residues.

The TCR sequence derives from a man aged 18 to 35 in good health. Source material: blood. The gene calls are TRBV5-1 and TRBJ2-5; D possibly corresponds to TRBD1 (5 bases). CDR3 protein: CASSLRQGSQETQYF. In DNA form, the CDR3 reads TGCGCCAGCAGCTTGAGGCAGGGCAGTCAAGAGACCCAGTACTTC. Together with reference TRBV5-1 and TRBJ2-5, the CDR3 gives the full variable domain: KAGVTQTPRYLIKTRGQQVTLSCSPISGHRSVSWYQQTPGQGLQFLFEYFSETQRNKGNFPGRFSGRQFSNSRSEMNVSTLELGDSALYLCASSLRQGSQETQYFGPGTRLLVL.